This note documents a single TCR beta chain sequence. This clone turned up a few times. No antigen is known for it. Per-base quality was not reported, and no clone a single base away is much larger than it. The treatment or condition label corresponds to: oral pan-JAK inhibitor, 5-10 mg twice daily. Peripheral blood and lesional scalp punch biopsies were obtained from patients with alopecia areata. PBMCs were separated by density centrifugation and stained for CD3, CD4 and CD8, after which CD4+ and CD8+ T cells were sorted on a FACSAria. The data were obtained in a study of CD8+ T cells in alopecia areata (dated by TCRdb to the late 2010s). Study-wide context: Treated patients were enrolled in an open-label pilot trial of oral tofacitinib at 5 to 10 mg twice daily for moderate-to-severe alopecia areata. Scalp tissue and sorted CD4+ and CD8+ peripheral blood T cells from patchy and totalis/universalis alopecia areata patients and from healthy controls were covered by human TCRbeta sequencing. The RNA source kit depended on sample type: the PAXgene miRNA kit for fixed scalp, the miRNeasy kit for PBMCs, and the RNeasy kit for mouse skin. Biopsies were taken from tofacitinib-treated patients at baseline and again at 4 and 24 weeks into treatment, and several of those patients also had a later scalp biopsy. Disease severity in treated patients was measured with the SALT score, which quantifies the percentage of affected scalp surface area. Scalp clonality was compared across normal scalp (n=4), patchy alopecia areata scalp (n=8), and alopecia totalis/universalis scalp (n=8). Patients received tofacitinib for 6 to 18 months and were then followed off drug for 6 months to check for delayed response and recurrence. The study used high-throughput TCRbeta sequencing to examine T cell clonal expansion in alopecia areata, in both the C3H/HeJ mouse model and human patients. TCRbeta CDR3 regions were amplified by immunoSEQ multiplex PCR with 35 Vbeta forward and 13 Jbeta reverse primers. What the authors observed across the whole study: Shared TCR sequences between patients were less evident than in mice, which may be partly attributable to HLA diversity in the patient population. Because the treated cohort was small and had only one nonresponder, larger studies are needed to examine links between baseline CD8+ expansion and response. Tofacitinib significantly decreased scalp clonality and the number of expanded CD8+ clones among the top 100 scalp clones. During tofacitinib treatment, many expanded lesional clones stuck around in both scalp and blood, and this persistence may partly explain why relapse happens after treatment is stopped. Higher clonality and more expanded CD8+ clones were observed in lesional scalp than in normal scalp, particularly in alopecia totalis/universalis, a finding suggestive of antigenic drive. Scalp TCR repertoire analysis is complicated because resident alphabeta T cells in normal human skin are also sequenced, whereas mouse skin is dominated by gammadelta T cells.

The germline V gene yields MNHEY for CDR1 and SVGAGI for CDR2. The cysteine opens and the phenylalanine closes a CDR3 of 12 amino acids. Of all the DNA, just the CDR3 is kept, 36 bases in frame from base 1. V and J lose 5 bases and 5 bases, and a span of 9 bases separates them. The receptor library was made with the immunoSEQ multiplex PCR assay. For TCR sequencing, RNA was extracted from every sample and reverse transcribed into cDNA to serve as template. First-strand cDNA was synthesized with SuperScript III using a 2:1 mix of oligo-dT and random hexamers. A synthetic immune receptor repertoire was used to measure amplification bias, and any remaining bias was corrected computationally. The study's own analysis went as follows. Raw reads were preprocessed to remove errors, and CDR3 was defined by IMGT conventions from the conserved cysteine to phenylalanine. Clonality was computed as 1 minus the Shannon entropy, with the entropy normalized by log2 of the number of productive unique TCRs. Whether scalp clones were CD4 or CD8 was inferred by matching scalp TCRbeta sequences against CD4 and CD8 repertoires sorted from blood. TCRdb mirrors the immuneACCESS table, restricted to in-frame sequences. Some clones are absent from its copies; in checked studies, under half trace to an unresolved V gene, and the reason for the others is unknown. From that table come the V and J calls and clone size; the DNA was used to work out D and trimming. Within this sample are 250,000 to 350,000 clones, with around 64% of them counted one time only. Roughly 0.93% of the sample comes from the top ten.

The chain is encoded by TRBV6-5 joined to TRBJ1-2; the D gene is perhaps TRBD1, on 6 matching bases. The input for sequencing was CD4+ T cells sorted from blood, taken around week 54, from a patient treated with tofacitinib. The clonotype originates from a human donor with alopecia areata. The DNA sequence is as follows: TGTGCCAGCAGTGTACAGGGATATGGCTACACCTTC. The translation is CASSVQGYGYTF.